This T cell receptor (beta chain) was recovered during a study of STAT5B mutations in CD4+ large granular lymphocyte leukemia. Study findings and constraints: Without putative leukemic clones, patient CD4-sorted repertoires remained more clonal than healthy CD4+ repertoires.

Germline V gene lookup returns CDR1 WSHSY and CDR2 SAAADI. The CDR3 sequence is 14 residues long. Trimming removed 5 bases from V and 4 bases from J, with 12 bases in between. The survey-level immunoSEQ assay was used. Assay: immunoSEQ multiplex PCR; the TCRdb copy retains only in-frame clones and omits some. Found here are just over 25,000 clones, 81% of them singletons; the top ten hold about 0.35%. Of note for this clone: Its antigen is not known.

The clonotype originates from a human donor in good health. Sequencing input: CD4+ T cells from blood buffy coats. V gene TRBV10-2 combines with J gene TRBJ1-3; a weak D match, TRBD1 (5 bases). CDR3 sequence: CASSPFTGGNTIYF. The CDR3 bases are TGCGCCAGCAGTCCTTTTACAGGAGGAAACACCATATATTTT.